This is a list of T cell receptor beta chains from one sample in a study of immune cell composition in non-small cell lung cancer. Sequencing used immunoSEQ multiplex PCR; TCRdb keeps in-frame clones, though not all of them. This table holds some 3,000 clones, 70% to 75% found once. The specimen sequenced was non-adjacent lung tissue. All receptors derive from a human donor with non-small cell lung cancer. The CDR3 runs from the conserved cysteine through the conserved F or W. Clone size, where shown, is once, few, many, or a class for clones that have expanded.

clone size: once
J gene: TRBJ2-1
V gene: TRBV9
CDR3 protein: CASSPSGERGYNEQFF

clone size: .
J gene: TRBJ1-5
V gene: TRBV6-1
CDR3 protein: CASSPGGNQPQHF

clone size: .
J gene: TRBJ1-1
V gene: TRBV6-6
CDR3 protein: CASSYSPSTEAFF

clone size: .
J gene: TRBJ1-2
V gene: TRBV29-1
CDR3 protein: CSVLTGGYGYTF

clone size: .
J gene: TRBJ1-4
V gene: TRBV6-5
CDR3 protein: CASTNSATNEKLFF

clone size: .
J gene: TRBJ2-1
V gene: TRBV5-1
CDR3 protein: CASSLVPYSNEQFF

clone size: .
J gene: TRBJ2-3
V gene: TRBV11-2
CDR3 protein: CASSLDRGSDTQYF

clone size: few
J gene: TRBJ2-2
V gene: TRBV5-8
CDR3 protein: CASSFAEVDTGELFF

clone size: .
J gene: TRBJ1-2
V gene: TRBV11-2
CDR3 protein: CASSYRTGGDYGYTF

clone size: .
J gene: TRBJ1-5
V gene: TRBV6-1
CDR3 protein: CASSEALGDQRPQHF

clone size: .
J gene: TRBJ1-4
V gene: TRBV27
CDR3 protein: CASSSTGGHEKLFF

clone size: .
J gene: TRBJ2-7
V gene: TRBV18
CDR3 protein: CASSPQGLAGRYEQYF

clone size: .
J gene: TRBJ1-5
V gene: TRBV2
CDR3 protein: CASRGTGTGEQPQHF

clone size: .
J gene: TRBJ1-5
V gene: TRBV6-5
CDR3 protein: CASQTGDNQPQHF

clone size: .
J gene: TRBJ1-2
V gene: TRBV5-4
CDR3 protein: CASSSGHNYGYTF

clone size: .
J gene: TRBJ2-3
V gene: TRBV19
CDR3 protein: CASSGLAASTDTQYF

clone size: few
J gene: TRBJ2-3
V gene: TRBV15
CDR3 protein: CATSRELAVGTDTQYF

clone size: .
J gene: TRBJ1-1
V gene: TRBV6-6
CDR3 protein: CASSSVDGGNFEAFF

clone size: .
J gene: TRBJ1-2
V gene: TRBV6-5
CDR3 protein: CASSYKGLYGYTF

clone size: .
J gene: TRBJ2-7
V gene: TRBV6-6
CDR3 protein: CATSQGGYEQYF

clone size: .
J gene: TRBJ1-1
V gene: TRBV2
CDR3 protein: CASMTGLIMNTEAFF

clone size: .
J gene: TRBJ1-2
V gene: TRBV7-8
CDR3 protein: CASSLDSWQGSNYGYTF

clone size: .
J gene: TRBJ1-5
V gene: TRBV27
CDR3 protein: CASSLYGTGGPNQPQHF

clone size: .
J gene: TRBJ2-3
V gene: TRBV14
CDR3 protein: CASSRGLAGSTDTQYF

clone size: once
J gene: TRBJ1-1
V gene: TRBV19
CDR3 protein: CASSIGSGRGGTEAFF

clone size: .
J gene: TRBJ1-5
V gene: TRBV6-5
CDR3 protein: CASSPTGYQPQHF

clone size: .
J gene: TRBJ1-4
V gene: TRBV11-3
CDR3 protein: CASSLGGGARGEKLFF

clone size: few
J gene: TRBJ1-2
V gene: TRBV5-1
CDR3 protein: CASSSKIDYGYTF

clone size: .
J gene: TRBJ1-1
V gene: TRBV6-6
CDR3 protein: CASSRGMRDTEAFF

clone size: .
J gene: TRBJ1-2
V gene: TRBV6-5
CDR3 protein: CASNIGTSYGYTF

clone size: .
J gene: TRBJ1-6
V gene: TRBV5-5
CDR3 protein: CASSLGPGQGNSPLHF

clone size: .
J gene: TRBJ2-1
V gene: TRBV7-2
CDR3 protein: CASSLGLAGSYNEQFF

clone size: .
J gene: TRBJ2-2
V gene: TRBV4-3
CDR3 protein: CASSQDLWVTSLDTGELFF

clone size: large
J gene: TRBJ2-2
V gene: TRBV10-2
CDR3 protein: CASHAGTETGELFF